These T cell receptor beta chains were read from a single sample in a study of T cell responses to AZD1222 COVID-19 vaccine. Using immunoSEQ multiplex PCR, the repertoire was profiled, and TCRdb retains in-frame clones only, with some absent. The sample has 200,000 to 250,000 clones; 85% to 95% are singletons. Source: peripheral blood, taken on day 0 of MenACWY control vaccination. These receptors originate from an adult in good health. Each CDR3 is given without its conserved first and last residue. D genes are given only for firm matches.

CDR3 protein	V gene	J gene	D gene
ASSQAASSREEKLF	TRBV4-1	TRBJ1-4	.
ASSEQGYQPQH	TRBV6-1	TRBJ1-5	.
ASSPSAVGYKGTEAF	TRBV7-9	TRBJ1-1	.
ASRYPGTNTEAF	TRBV6-5	TRBJ1-1	.
ASSSWGQGVGEAF	TRBV5-4	TRBJ1-1	TRBD1
ASSLALKINYGYT	TRBV7-9	TRBJ1-2	.
ASSGSGAITEAF	TRBV2	TRBJ1-1	.
ASTEREGISYNSPLH	TRBV2	TRBJ1-6	.
ASRGQGASDTQY	TRBV19	TRBJ2-3	TRBD1
ASSSNRETQY	TRBV7-2	TRBJ2-5	.
ASSKGGGWSNQPQH	TRBV21-1	TRBJ1-5	.
ASRSTGGVSPLH	TRBV7-2	TRBJ1-6	TRBD1
ASAQETQY	TRBV2	TRBJ2-5	.
AWSPGTSNSPLH	TRBV30	TRBJ1-6	.
ASSTQGYETEAF	TRBV18	TRBJ1-1	.
ASSAPGTDTQY	TRBV6-1	TRBJ2-3	.
ASSQVVMEKLF	TRBV4-1	TRBJ1-4	.
ASSQEAVMNTEAF	TRBV4-3	TRBJ1-1	.
ASSLASGNGYT	TRBV5-1	TRBJ1-2	.
ASSWGESGEEGLF	TRBV27	TRBJ1-4	.
ASTYQTGRYT	TRBV3-1/TRBV3-2	TRBJ1-2	TRBD1
ASSQVPGLNGYT	TRBV3-1/TRBV3-2	TRBJ1-2	.
ASSRWDSGDGYT	TRBV3-1/TRBV3-2	TRBJ1-2	TRBD1
SVEDRLAGGPSYEQY	TRBV29-1	TRBJ2-7	TRBD2
ASSRHNYEQY	TRBV5-1	TRBJ2-7	.
ASSQDQQLNQPQH	TRBV4-1	TRBJ1-5	.
ASSIVIHSRTEKLF	TRBV19	TRBJ1-4	.
ASSRGQYQETQY	TRBV7-6	TRBJ2-5	.
ASRSQGSGRAF	TRBV6-6	TRBJ1-1	.
ASVGEYTGELF	TRBV2	TRBJ2-2	.
ASSVETGGPDTQY	TRBV9	TRBJ2-3	.
ASSQDPDGRTNYGYT	TRBV3-1/TRBV3-2	TRBJ1-2	.
ASSLSSGVREKLF	TRBV7-9	TRBJ1-4	.
AISEPGLAGAFTDTQY	TRBV10-3	TRBJ2-3	TRBD2
ASSQATAASGANVLT	TRBV4-2	TRBJ2-6	.
ASSPYRTEKLF	TRBV11-2	TRBJ1-4	.
ATGKGGSTDTQY	TRBV28	TRBJ2-3	TRBD2
ASSRSSQWTRIYT	TRBV4-3	TRBJ1-2	.
ASTRDPNTEAF	TRBV19	TRBJ1-1	.
ASSPPGEAYNEQF	TRBV19	TRBJ2-1	.
ASSRGNPTNLYGYT	TRBV4-1	TRBJ1-2	.
ASSQDWDAYNEQF	TRBV3-1/TRBV3-2	TRBJ2-1	.
ASSLDYSTYGYT	TRBV5-5	TRBJ1-2	.
ASGGGGTEAF	TRBV3-1/TRBV3-2	TRBJ1-1	.
SASEDRDYQPQH	TRBV20-1	TRBJ1-5	TRBD1